Listed below are T cell receptor beta chains from one sample, sequenced in a study of shared clonotypes between healthy human individuals. Libraries were prepared by immunoSEQ multiplex PCR; TCRdb keeps only in-frame clonotypes and omits some of them. The top ten hold approximately 0.35% of the sample, which has about 2.4 million clones, under 95% seen once. The specimen sequenced was naive CD4+ T cells from PBMCs. The receptors come from a man aged 18 to 35 in good health. Some clones in this sample may be carry-over from other donors' samples. Both conserved end residues are part of each CDR3. The D gene is left open where the match is weak. Clone size is given for some rows only: seen once, a few or many times, or a class if the clone is expanded.

clone size: .; D gene: .; V gene: TRBV7-2; J gene: TRBJ1-5; CDR3 protein: CASSLVQIPSNQPQHF; CDR3 DNA: TGTGCCAGCAGCTTAGTCCAGATTCCTAGCAATCAGCCCCAGCATTTT
clone size: few; D gene: .; V gene: TRBV29-1; J gene: TRBJ1-1; CDR3 protein: CSVEHRLSNTEAFF; CDR3 DNA: TGCAGCGTCGAACACAGACTCTCTAACACTGAAGCTTTCTTT
clone size: .; D gene: .; V gene: TRBV5-6; J gene: TRBJ1-1; CDR3 protein: CASSLTDPIGAFF; CDR3 DNA: TGTGCCAGCAGCTTAACGGACCCAATCGGGGCTTTCTTT
clone size: .; D gene: .; V gene: TRBV7-2; J gene: TRBJ1-2; CDR3 protein: CASSSMGDRPYGYTF; CDR3 DNA: TGTGCCAGCAGCTCCATGGGAGACAGACCCTATGGCTACACCTTC
clone size: .; D gene: .; V gene: TRBV9; J gene: TRBJ1-3; CDR3 protein: CASSVAPNSGNTIYF; CDR3 DNA: TGTGCCAGCAGCGTAGCTCCCAACTCTGGAAACACCATATATTTT
clone size: .; D gene: .; V gene: TRBV18; J gene: TRBJ2-5; CDR3 protein: CASSPIVAVWRGETQYF; CDR3 DNA: TGTGCCAGCTCACCAATCGTCGCGGTCTGGCGCGGAGAGACCCAGTACTTC
clone size: few; D gene: TRBD2; V gene: TRBV11-1; J gene: TRBJ2-1; CDR3 protein: CASSSGLNNEQFF; CDR3 DNA: TGTGCCAGCAGCTCGGGACTAAACAATGAGCAGTTCTTC
clone size: .; D gene: .; V gene: TRBV7-9; J gene: TRBJ2-3; CDR3 protein: CASSPGAGTQYF; CDR3 DNA: TGTGCCAGCAGCCCCGGCGCTGGTACGCAGTATTTT
clone size: .; D gene: .; V gene: TRBV13; J gene: TRBJ1-6; CDR3 protein: CASSLGQGRRVSSPLHF; CDR3 DNA: TGTGCCAGCAGCTTAGGGCAGGGGCGGAGAGTTTCTTCACCCCTCCACTTT
clone size: once; D gene: .; V gene: TRBV2; J gene: TRBJ1-4; CDR3 protein: CASSLQGGGEEKLFF; CDR3 DNA: TGTGCCAGCAGTTTACAGGGAGGGGGAGAGGAAAAACTGTTTTTT
clone size: .; D gene: TRBD1; V gene: TRBV29-1; J gene: TRBJ2-1; CDR3 protein: CSARQGADNEQFF; CDR3 DNA: TGCAGCGCTAGGCAGGGGGCCGACAATGAGCAGTTCTTC
clone size: .; D gene: .; V gene: TRBV6-5; J gene: TRBJ1-3; CDR3 protein: CASRSGTNSGNTIYF; CDR3 DNA: TGTGCCAGCAGATCCGGGACAAACTCTGGAAACACCATATATTTT
clone size: .; D gene: TRBD2; V gene: TRBV7-9; J gene: TRBJ2-1; CDR3 protein: CASSLVTSGSNEQFF; CDR3 DNA: TGTGCCAGCAGCTTAGTGACTAGCGGGAGCAATGAGCAGTTCTTC
clone size: .; D gene: .; V gene: TRBV7-8; J gene: TRBJ1-2; CDR3 protein: CASSFDRNYGYTF; CDR3 DNA: TGTGCCAGCAGCTTTGACAGGAACTATGGCTACACCTTC
clone size: .; D gene: TRBD1; V gene: TRBV19; J gene: TRBJ1-1; CDR3 protein: CASSIVGGGSEAFF; CDR3 DNA: TGTGCCAGTAGTATAGTAGGGGGCGGCTCTGAAGCTTTCTTT
clone size: .; D gene: TRBD2; V gene: TRBV5-1; J gene: TRBJ2-3; CDR3 protein: CASSWVVAGGTDTQYF; CDR3 DNA: TGCGCCAGCAGCTGGGTTGTGGCGGGAGGCACAGATACGCAGTATTTT
clone size: .; D gene: TRBD1; V gene: TRBV5-6; J gene: TRBJ1-4; CDR3 protein: CASSSFWTGGNEKLFF; CDR3 DNA: TGTGCCAGCAGCTCTTTTTGGACAGGGGGAAATGAAAAACTGTTTTTT
clone size: .; D gene: .; V gene: TRBV28; J gene: TRBJ1-6; CDR3 protein: CASSSPDYSPLHF; CDR3 DNA: TGTGCCAGCAGTTCGCCGGACTATTCACCCCTCCACTTT
clone size: .; D gene: .; V gene: TRBV7-9; J gene: TRBJ2-1; CDR3 protein: CASSSGQNSYNEQFF; CDR3 DNA: TGTGCCAGCAGCTCCGGACAGAACTCCTACAATGAGCAGTTCTTC
clone size: .; D gene: .; V gene: TRBV5-1; J gene: TRBJ2-1; CDR3 protein: CASSRDTYNEQFF; CDR3 DNA: TGCGCCAGCAGCCGGGACACCTACAATGAGCAGTTCTTC
clone size: .; D gene: TRBD1; V gene: TRBV28; J gene: TRBJ1-1; CDR3 protein: CASNQDREGFEAFF; CDR3 DNA: TGTGCCAGCAATCAGGACAGGGAGGGTTTTGAAGCTTTCTTT
clone size: .; D gene: .; V gene: TRBV5-4; J gene: TRBJ2-1; CDR3 protein: CASTTGNSYNEQFF; CDR3 DNA: TGTGCCAGTACGACGGGAAACTCCTACAATGAGCAGTTCTTC
clone size: .; D gene: TRBD1; V gene: TRBV5-1; J gene: TRBJ2-7; CDR3 protein: CASSLALAGGSYEQYF; CDR3 DNA: TGCGCCAGCAGCTTGGCTCTTGCAGGGGGCTCCTACGAGCAGTACTTC
clone size: .; D gene: .; V gene: TRBV6-5; J gene: TRBJ1-3; CDR3 protein: CASAAGNTIYF; CDR3 DNA: TGTGCCAGCGCGGCGGGAAACACCATATATTTT
clone size: .; D gene: .; V gene: TRBV5-1; J gene: TRBJ1-2; CDR3 protein: CASSLVGGSYGYTF; CDR3 DNA: TGCGCCAGCAGCTTGGTTGGCGGATCCTATGGCTACACCTTC
clone size: .; D gene: TRBD2; V gene: TRBV27; J gene: TRBJ2-5; CDR3 protein: CASSFLAGDETQYF; CDR3 DNA: TGTGCCAGCAGTTTTCTAGCGGGAGATGAGACCCAGTACTTC
clone size: .; D gene: TRBD1; V gene: TRBV4-1; J gene: TRBJ1-2; CDR3 protein: CASSQERQGGAGYTF; CDR3 DNA: TGCGCCAGCAGCCAAGAAAGGCAGGGGGGGGCTGGGTACACCTTC
clone size: .; D gene: .; V gene: TRBV11-2; J gene: TRBJ2-1; CDR3 protein: CASSSPSGGDEQFF; CDR3 DNA: TGTGCCAGCAGCTCACCGAGCGGAGGGGATGAGCAGTTCTTC
clone size: .; D gene: TRBD2; V gene: TRBV5-1; J gene: TRBJ2-7; CDR3 protein: CASSLGVTSGYEQYF; CDR3 DNA: TGCGCCAGCAGCTTGGGAGTGACTAGCGGGTACGAGCAGTACTTC
clone size: once; D gene: TRBD2; V gene: TRBV27; J gene: TRBJ2-1; CDR3 protein: CASRGLANYNEQFF; CDR3 DNA: TGTGCCAGCCGAGGACTAGCGAACTACAATGAGCAGTTCTTC
clone size: .; D gene: TRBD2; V gene: TRBV9; J gene: TRBJ2-7; CDR3 protein: CASSPAGGPSYEQYF; CDR3 DNA: TGTGCCAGCAGCCCCGCGGGGGGTCCCTCCTACGAGCAGTACTTC
clone size: .; D gene: .; V gene: TRBV7-6; J gene: TRBJ2-6; CDR3 protein: CASTEGHLSGANVLTF; CDR3 DNA: TGTGCCAGCACCGAGGGACATCTTTCTGGGGCCAACGTCCTGACTTTC
clone size: .; D gene: .; V gene: TRBV7-8; J gene: TRBJ2-7; CDR3 protein: CASSLGFSSYEQYF; CDR3 DNA: TGTGCCAGCAGCTTAGGGTTTAGTTCCTACGAGCAGTACTTC
clone size: .; D gene: TRBD1; V gene: TRBV10-3; J gene: TRBJ2-1; CDR3 protein: CAISEGRDRADEQFF; CDR3 DNA: TGTGCCATCAGTGAGGGCCGGGACAGGGCCGATGAGCAGTTCTTC
clone size: few; D gene: .; V gene: TRBV6-1; J gene: TRBJ1-5; CDR3 protein: CASSGGQPQHF; CDR3 DNA: TGTGCCAGCAGTGGGGGTCAGCCCCAGCATTTT
clone size: .; D gene: .; V gene: TRBV19; J gene: TRBJ2-2; CDR3 protein: CASSIIQNTGELFF; CDR3 DNA: TGTGCCAGTAGTATTATACAGAACACCGGGGAGCTGTTTTTT
clone size: .; D gene: .; V gene: TRBV28; J gene: TRBJ1-2; CDR3 protein: CASEIRGYGYTF; CDR3 DNA: TGTGCCAGCGAAATTCGGGGCTATGGCTACACCTTC
clone size: .; D gene: .; V gene: TRBV4-1; J gene: TRBJ1-2; CDR3 protein: CASSRWGGLYGYTF; CDR3 DNA: TGCGCCAGCAGCCGGTGGGGGGGGCTCTATGGCTACACCTTC
clone size: few; D gene: .; V gene: TRBV21-1; J gene: TRBJ1-5; CDR3 protein: CASSKVQGNQPQHF; CDR3 DNA: TGTGCCAGCAGCAAAGTGCAGGGCAATCAGCCCCAGCATTTT
clone size: .; D gene: .; V gene: TRBV19; J gene: TRBJ1-2; CDR3 protein: CASSVRAPPLYGYTF; CDR3 DNA: TGTGCCAGTAGTGTCCGGGCCCCACCACTCTATGGCTACACCTTC
clone size: .; D gene: TRBD2; V gene: TRBV27; J gene: TRBJ2-1; CDR3 protein: CASRPSGRYRTIFYNEQFF; CDR3 DNA: TGTGCCAGCAGGCCTAGCGGGAGGTACCGTACTATATTCTACAATGAGCAGTTCTTC